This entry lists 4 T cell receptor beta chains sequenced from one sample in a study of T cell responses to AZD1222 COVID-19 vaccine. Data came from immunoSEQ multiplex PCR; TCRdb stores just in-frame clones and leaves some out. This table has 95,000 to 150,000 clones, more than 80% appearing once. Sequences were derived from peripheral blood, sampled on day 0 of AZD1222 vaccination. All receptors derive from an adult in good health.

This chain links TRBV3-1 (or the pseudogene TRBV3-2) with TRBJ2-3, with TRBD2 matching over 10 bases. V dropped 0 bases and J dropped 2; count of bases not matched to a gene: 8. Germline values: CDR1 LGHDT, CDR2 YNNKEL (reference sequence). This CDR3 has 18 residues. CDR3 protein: CASSQDLVAGGNTDTQYF. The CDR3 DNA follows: TGTGCCAGCAGCCAAGATCTCGTAGCGGGAGGTAACACAGATACGCAGTATTTT.

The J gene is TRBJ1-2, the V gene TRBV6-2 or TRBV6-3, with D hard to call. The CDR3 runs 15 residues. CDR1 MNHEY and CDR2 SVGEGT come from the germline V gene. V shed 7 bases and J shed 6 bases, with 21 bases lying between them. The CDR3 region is CASTPGSRAYHGYTF. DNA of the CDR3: TGTGCCAGCACCCCGGGGTCCCGAGCTTATCATGGCTACACCTTC.

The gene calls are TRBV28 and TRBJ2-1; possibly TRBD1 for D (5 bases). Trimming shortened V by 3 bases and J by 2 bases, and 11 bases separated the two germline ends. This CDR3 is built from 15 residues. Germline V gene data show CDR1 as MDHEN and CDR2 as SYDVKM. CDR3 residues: CASSLGRVTYNEQFF. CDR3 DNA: TGTGCCAGCAGTTTGGGCAGGGTTACCTACAATGAGCAGTTCTTC.

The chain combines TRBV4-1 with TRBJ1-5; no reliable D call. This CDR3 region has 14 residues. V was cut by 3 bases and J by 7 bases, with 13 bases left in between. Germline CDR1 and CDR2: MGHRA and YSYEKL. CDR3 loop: CASSQGENSQPQHF. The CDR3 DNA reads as TGCGCCAGCAGCCAGGGCGAAAATAGCCAGCCCCAGCATTTT.